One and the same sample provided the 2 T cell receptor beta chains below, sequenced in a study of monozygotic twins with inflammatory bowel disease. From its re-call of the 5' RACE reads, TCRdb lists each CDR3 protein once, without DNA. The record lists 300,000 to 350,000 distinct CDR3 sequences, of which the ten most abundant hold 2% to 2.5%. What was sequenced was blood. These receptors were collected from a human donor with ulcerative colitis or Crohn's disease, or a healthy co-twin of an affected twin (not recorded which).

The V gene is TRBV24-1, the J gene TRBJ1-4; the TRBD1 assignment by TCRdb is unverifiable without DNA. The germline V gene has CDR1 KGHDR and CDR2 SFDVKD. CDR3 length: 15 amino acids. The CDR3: CATSDSGGVNEKLFF.

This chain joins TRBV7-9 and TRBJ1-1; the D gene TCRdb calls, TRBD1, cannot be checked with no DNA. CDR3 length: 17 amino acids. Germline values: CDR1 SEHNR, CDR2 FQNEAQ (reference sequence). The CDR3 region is CASSLDITGEGDTEAFF.